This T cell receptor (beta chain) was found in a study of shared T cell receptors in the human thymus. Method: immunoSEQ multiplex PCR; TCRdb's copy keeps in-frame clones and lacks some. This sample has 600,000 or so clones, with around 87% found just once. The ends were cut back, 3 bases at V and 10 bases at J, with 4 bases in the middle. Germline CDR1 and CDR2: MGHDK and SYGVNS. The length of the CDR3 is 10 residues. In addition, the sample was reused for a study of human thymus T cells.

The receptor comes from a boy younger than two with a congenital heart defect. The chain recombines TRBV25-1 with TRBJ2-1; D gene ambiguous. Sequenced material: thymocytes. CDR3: CASSDGEQFF. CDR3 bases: TGTGCCAGCAGTGACGGGGAGCAGTTCTTC. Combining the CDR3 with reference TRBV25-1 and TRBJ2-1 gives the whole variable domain EADIYQTPRYLVIGTGKKITLECSQTMGHDKMYWYQQDPGMELHLIHYSYGVNSTEKGDLSSESTVSRIRTEHFPLTLESARPSHTSQYLCASSDGEQFFGPGTRLTVL.